These 17 T cell receptor beta chains originate from one sample sequenced in a study of blood T cell repertoires in COVID-19. Sequenced by immunoSEQ multiplex PCR; TCRdb stores in-frame clones only, minus some. This sample has about 240,000 clones; around nine tenths occur once, and the top ten carry just under 1%. What was sequenced was peripheral blood. These receptors were obtained from a woman aged 40 to 55 who had recovered from COVID-19.

The chain has TRBV14 and TRBJ1-5; D is undetermined. Trimming removed 5 bases at V and 2 bases at J, with 10 bases between. This CDR3 spans 14 amino acids. Germline lookup yields CDR1 SGHDN and CDR2 FVKESK. The CDR3 sequence: CASSFAGGNQPQHF. The CDR3 region has the DNA TGTGCCAGCAGCTTCGCCGGTGGCAATCAGCCCCAGCATTTT.

This chain joins TRBV19 and TRBJ2-6; D is undetermined. V dropped 5 bases and J dropped 0 bases, with 8 bases sitting between them. The CDR3 runs to 15 residues. CDR1 is LNHDA and CDR2 is SQIVND in the germline V gene (reference sequence). The CDR3 protein is CASSGLSSGANVLTF. The CDR3 region has the DNA TGTGCCAGTAGTGGGCTCAGCTCTGGGGCCAACGTCCTGACTTTC.

The genes are TRBV21-1 and TRBJ2-7; the table's D call of TRBD2 was not tested on the DNA. TRBV21-1 counts as a pseudogene. The CDR3 is made up of 15 amino acids. The DNA of the CDR3 is TGTGCCAGCAGCAAAGGGGGGGGAGGAGCCTACGAGCAGTACGTC. Its protein is CASSKGGGGAYEQYV.

This clone is a singleton in its sample. This chain connects TRBV11-2 to TRBJ2-1; 9 bases match TRBD2. Germline V gene sequence: CDR1 SGHAT, CDR2 FQNNGV. The CDR3 covers 15 residues. The junction had 9 bases not matched to a gene; V was cut back by 0 bases and J by 12 bases. DNA for the CDR3: TGTGCCAGCAGCTTAGATCGCGGACTAGCGAGACCGCAGTTCTTC. As protein: CASSLDRGLARPQFF. Complete variable domain (other parts from reference TRBV11-2 and TRBJ2-1): EAGVAQSPRYKIIEKRQSVAFWCNPISGHATLYWYQQILGQGPKLLIQFQNNGVVDDSQLPKDRFSAERLKGVDSTLKIQPAKLEDSAVYLCASSLDRGLARPQFFGPGTRLTVL.

The rearrangement links TRBV5-5 to TRBJ2-5, with 10 bases lining up with TRBD1. CDR1 and CDR2 (germline): SGHKS, YYEKEE (reference sequence). The CDR3 consists of 15 residues. V shed 0 bases and J 5 bases; nucleotides not matched to a gene: 4. CDR3 in DNA: TGTGCCAGCAGCTTGGAGGGGACAGGGGCTGAGACCCAGTACTTC. This gives the protein CASSLEGTGAETQYF. The full variable domain, in which reference TRBV5-5 and TRBJ2-5 provide the parts outside the CDR3, is DAGVTQSPTHLIKTRGQQVTLRCSPISGHKSVSWYQQVLGQGPQFIFQYYEKEERGRGNFPDRFSARQFPNYSSELNVNALLLGDSALYLCASSLEGTGAETQYFGPGTRLLVL.

The chain links TRBV19 to TRBJ1-2; TRBD1 is a possible D gene (5 bases). Per the germline V gene, CDR1 is LNHDA and CDR2 is SQIVND (reference sequence). V was pared by 6 bases and J by 2 bases, with 16 bases between. The CDR3 covers 15 residues. CDR3 region: CASSRRGTYNYGYTF. In nucleotides, the CDR3 is TGTGCCAGTAGCCGAAGGGGCACTTACAACTATGGCTACACCTTC.

This chain links TRBV3-1 (or the pseudogene TRBV3-2) with TRBJ2-2; possibly TRBD2 for D (6 bases). This CDR3 is 13 amino acids long. From germline, CDR1 is LGHDT and CDR2 YNNKEL (reference sequence). V dropped 8 bases and J dropped 1 base, with 8 bases sitting between them. The chain's CDR3 is CASGDLNTGELFF. In DNA, the CDR3 is TGTGCCAGCGGGGACTTGAACACCGGGGAGCTGTTTTTT.

The chain uses TRBV5-1 and TRBJ2-5; 10 positions agree with TRBD1. The CDR3 extends over 13 amino acids. In germline, CDR1 is SGHRS, CDR2 YFSETQ. The V segment lost 4 bases and the J segment 4 bases; nucleotides outside the gene matches: 1. The CDR3, as DNA: TGCGCCAGCAGCGGGGACAGGGGAGAGACCCAGTACTTC. It specifies CASSGDRGETQYF.

For this clone: An end of the junction differs from the germline gene, which may be a read error. The V gene is TRBV19, the J gene TRBJ2-4, with TRBD2 matching 7 bases. This CDR3 is built from 14 residues. The V gene's germline CDR1 is LNHDA and CDR2 SQIVND (reference sequence). The CDR3 sequence: CASSIGAAGAPGDF. The CDR3, as DNA: TGTGCCAGTAGTATAGGGGCTGCGGGAGCACCGGGGGACTTC.

V and J are TRBV3-1 (or the pseudogene TRBV3-2) and TRBJ1-3, with D possibly TRBD1 on 5 matching bases. CDR1 LGHDT and CDR2 YNNKEL come from the germline V gene (reference sequence). The V and J ends lost 6 bases and 0 bases respectively, with 9 bases between them. The CDR3 has 14 amino acids. The CDR3 DNA is TGTGCCAGCAGGGGGAGGGGCTCTGGAAACACCATATATTTT. Protein sequence: CASRGRGSGNTIYF.

This clone has only one observation. This chain uses TRBV9 with TRBJ1-2; D perhaps matches TRBD1 (6 bases). Trimming cost V 4 bases and J 2 bases, with 15 bases left between them. The CDR3 length is 15 residues. From germline, CDR1 is SGDLS and CDR2 YYNGEE. CDR3 nucleotides: TGTGCCAGCAGCCTTGCCGCAGGGGACAACTATGGCTACACCTTC. Residues: CASSLAAGDNYGYTF.

The V call is TRBV30, the J call TRBJ2-7; TRBD2 matches at 9 bases. Germline lookup yields CDR1 GTSNPN and CDR2 SVGIG (reference sequence). The J segment lost 2 bases and the V segment lost 0 bases, leaving 5 bases of the junction unmatched. This CDR3 has 15 amino acids. As DNA, the CDR3 is TGTGCCTGGAGTGTACGGGCGGGAGGGCCCTACGAGCAGTACGTC. This codes for CAWSVRAGGPYEQYV.

This sequence joins TRBV5-4 and TRBJ1-2, with D possibly TRBD1 on 5 matching bases. The CDR3 is 13 residues long. Germline lookup yields CDR1 SGHNT and CDR2 YYREEE (reference sequence). V gave up 4 bases and J gave up 4 bases, with 11 bases separating them. The CDR3 sequence: CASSLDSAYGYTF. Here the CDR3 DNA reads TGTGCCAGCAGCCTCGACAGCGCCTATGGCTACACCTTC. Looking up the rest from reference TRBV5-4 and TRBJ1-2 gives the full variable domain: ETGVTQSPTHLIKTRGQQVTLRCSSQSGHNTVSWYQQALGQGPQFIFQYYREEENGRGNFPPRFSGLQFPNYSSELNVNALELDDSALYLCASSLDSAYGYTFGSGTRLTVV.

The V gene is TRBV27, the J gene TRBJ2-3, with 9 positions matching TRBD2. The CDR3 consists of 15 residues. V was pared by 7 bases and J by 2 bases, with 7 bases of the junction left unmatched. Germline V gene lookup returns CDR1 MNHEY and CDR2 SMNVEV (reference sequence). The CDR3 DNA reads as TGTGCCAGCACCCGGCTAGCGGGAACCACAGATACGCAGTATTTT. Amino acids: CASTRLAGTTDTQYF.

This chain links TRBV15 with TRBJ2-1, with 12 bases identical to TRBD2. Germline loops: CDR1 LNHNV, CDR2 YYDKDF (reference sequence). Trimming removed 0 bases from V and 8 bases from J; junction bases left unmatched: 8. This CDR3 contains 17 residues. CDR3 sequence: CATSRDPGTSGLDEQFF. The CDR3 nucleotides are TGTGCCACCAGCAGAGACCCCGGGACTAGCGGGCTTGATGAGCAGTTCTTC.

The gene calls are TRBV7-6 and TRBJ2-5; perhaps TRBD1 as D (6 bases). Germline lookup yields CDR1 SGHVS and CDR2 FNYEAQ. The V end was cut by 5 bases, the J end by 5 bases, with 12 bases between. The CDR3 runs to 13 residues. The CDR3 DNA sequence: TGTGCCAGCAGCCGAGGGGGTGGGGAGACCCAGTACTTC. Protein product: CASSRGGGETQYF.

In its sample, this clone was seen a few times. CDR3 protein: CASRDIGRGEQYF. In DNA, the CDR3 is TGTGCCAGCCGTGACATAGGCCGTGGCGAGCAGTACTTC. The chain links TRBV18 to TRBJ2-7; the D is unclear. CDR1 is KGHSH, CDR2 LQKENI, per germline. The V end lost 8 bases, the J end lost 6 bases, and 17 bases lay between the germline ends. The length of the CDR3 is 13 residues.